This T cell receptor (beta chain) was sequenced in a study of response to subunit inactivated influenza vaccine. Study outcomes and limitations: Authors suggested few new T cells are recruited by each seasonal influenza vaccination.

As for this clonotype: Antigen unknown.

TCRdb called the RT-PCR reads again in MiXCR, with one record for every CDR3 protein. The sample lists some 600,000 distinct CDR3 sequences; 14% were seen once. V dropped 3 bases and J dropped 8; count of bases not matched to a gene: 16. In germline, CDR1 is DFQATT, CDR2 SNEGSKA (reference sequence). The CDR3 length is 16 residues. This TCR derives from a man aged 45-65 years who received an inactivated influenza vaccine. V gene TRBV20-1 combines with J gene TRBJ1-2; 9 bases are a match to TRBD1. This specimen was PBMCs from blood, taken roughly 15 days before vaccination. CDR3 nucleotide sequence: TGCAGTGCTAGTGTGGGCACGGGACAGGGCACTTGGGGCTACACCTTC. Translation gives CSASVGTGQGTWGYTF.